This TCR beta chain derives from a study of blood T cell repertoires in COVID-19. Clones were sequenced by immunoSEQ multiplex PCR, and TCRdb holds only the in-frame ones, with some missing. The sample lists 53,000 or so clones, 90% occurring once. The V gene lost 5 bases and the J gene lost 3 bases, with 10 bases spanning the gap. The CDR3 is 13 amino acids. The V call is TRBV12-3 or TRBV12-4, the J call TRBJ1-1, with a tentative D call TRBD1 (6 bases). Sequencing used peripheral blood. This sequence was found in a human donor in a cohort sampled during active COVID-19. CDR3 protein: CASSLGAYTEAFF. DNA for the CDR3: TGTGCCAGCAGTCTGGGGGCTTACACTGAAGCTTTCTTT.